The entry below describes one T cell receptor beta chain. Trimming took off 5 bases at V and 4 bases at J, with 13 bases between the two ends. This CDR3 is 13 amino acids long. CDR1 and CDR2 from the germline V gene are SQVTM and ANQGSEA. Original data processing: There were no quality scores in the junction-only immunoSEQ sequences, so filtering differed. Sequenced by immunoSEQ multiplex PCR; TCRdb stores in-frame clones only, minus some. V, J and clone size derive from that table, while D and trimming were established from the DNA sequence. The sample yields 2 million or so clones, 85% to 95% seen once. The entry originates in a study of shared clonotypes between healthy human individuals.

The sequence was obtained from a young man in good health. The sample consisted of naive CD4+ T cells sorted from blood. Indicated subset: CD45RA+ positively selected. The chain links TRBV29-1 to TRBJ2-3, with D possibly being TRBD1 (6 bases). Written as DNA, the CDR3 is TGCAGCGTTTCCCCAGGGGTCCCAGATACGCAGTATTTT. Its translation: CSVSPGVPDTQYF.